Following are 3 T cell receptor beta chains from one sample sequenced in a study of T cell responses to AZD1222 COVID-19 vaccine. TCRdb keeps only in-frame clones here, not all; method: immunoSEQ multiplex PCR. The sample has 95,000 to 130,000 clones; over 75% are singletons. The starting material was peripheral blood, obtained on day 0 of AZD1222 vaccination. The receptors shown here come from an adult in good health.

The chain recombines TRBV5-1 with TRBJ1-1, with TRBD1 matching over 12 bases. V gave up 3 bases and J gave up 3 bases; unmatched junction bases: 6. There are 16 residues in the CDR3. CDR1 and CDR2 from the germline V gene are SGHRS and YFSETQ. The CDR3 DNA follows: TGCGCCAGCAGCTCCGGGACAGGGGGCACGGACACTGAAGCTTTCTTT. It specifies CASSSGTGGTDTEAFF.

This rearrangement joins TRBV5-1 to TRBJ2-3, with D maybe TRBD1 (6 bases). The CDR3 covers 15 residues. Trimming pared 1 base from V and 1 base from J, leaving 10 bases between. Germline V gives CDR1 SGHRS, CDR2 YFSETQ. The CDR3 sequence is CASSLQGSGTDTQYF. The CDR3 region has the DNA TGCGCCAGCAGCTTGCAGGGGTCCGGCACAGATACGCAGTATTTT. Looking up the rest from reference TRBV5-1 and TRBJ2-3 gives the full variable domain: KAGVTQTPRYLIKTRGQQVTLSCSPISGHRSVSWYQQTPGQGLQFLFEYFSETQRNKGNFPGRFSGRQFSNSRSEMNVSTLELGDSALYLCASSLQGSGTDTQYFGPGTRLTVL.

The rearrangement links TRBV7-3 to TRBJ2-1; 7 positions agree with TRBD2. The germline gives CDR1 SGHTA, CDR2 FQGTGA. The CDR3 spans 16 residues. V shed 0 bases and J 6 bases; nucleotides not matched to a gene: 8. The CDR3: CASSLTGAGSFNEQFF. DNA for the CDR3: TGTGCCAGCAGCTTAACGGGAGCGGGATCTTTCAATGAGCAGTTCTTC.